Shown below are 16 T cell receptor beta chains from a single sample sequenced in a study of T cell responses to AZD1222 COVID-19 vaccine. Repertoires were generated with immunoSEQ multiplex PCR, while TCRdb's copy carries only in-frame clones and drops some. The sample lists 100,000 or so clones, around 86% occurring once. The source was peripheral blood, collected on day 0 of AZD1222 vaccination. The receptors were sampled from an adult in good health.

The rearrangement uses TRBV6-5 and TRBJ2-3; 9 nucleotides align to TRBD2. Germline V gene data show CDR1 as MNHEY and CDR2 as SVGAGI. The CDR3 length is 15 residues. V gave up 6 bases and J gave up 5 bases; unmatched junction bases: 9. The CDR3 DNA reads TGTGCCAGCAGCCCCGCGGGAGGGGGTCAAGATACGCAGTATTTT. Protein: CASSPAGGGQDTQYF.

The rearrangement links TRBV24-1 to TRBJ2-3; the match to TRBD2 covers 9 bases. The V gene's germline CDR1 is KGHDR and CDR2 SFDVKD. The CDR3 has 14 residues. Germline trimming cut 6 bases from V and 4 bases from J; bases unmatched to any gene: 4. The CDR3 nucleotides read TGTGCCACCAGTCCAGCGGGAGGATCAGATACGCAGTATTTT. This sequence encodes CATSPAGGSDTQYF.

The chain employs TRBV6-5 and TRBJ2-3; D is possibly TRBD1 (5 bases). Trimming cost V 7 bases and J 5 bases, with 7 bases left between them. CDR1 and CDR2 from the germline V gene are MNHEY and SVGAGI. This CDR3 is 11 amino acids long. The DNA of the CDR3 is TGTGCCAGCAAAGGGGAAGATACGCAGTATTTT. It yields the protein CASKGEDTQYF.

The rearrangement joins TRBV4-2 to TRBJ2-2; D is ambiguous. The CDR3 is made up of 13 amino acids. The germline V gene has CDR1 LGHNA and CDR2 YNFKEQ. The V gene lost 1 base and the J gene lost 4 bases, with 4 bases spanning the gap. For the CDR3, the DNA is TGTGCCAGCAGCCAAGGAGGCACCGGGGAGCTGTTTTTT. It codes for CASSQGGTGELFF.

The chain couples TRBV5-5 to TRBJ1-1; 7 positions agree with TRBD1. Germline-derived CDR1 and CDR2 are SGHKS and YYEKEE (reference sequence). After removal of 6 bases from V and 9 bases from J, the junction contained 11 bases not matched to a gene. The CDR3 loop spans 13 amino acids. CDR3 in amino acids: CASTTLTGFQAFF. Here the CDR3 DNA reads TGTGCCAGCACCACCCTGACAGGGTTTCAAGCTTTCTTT.

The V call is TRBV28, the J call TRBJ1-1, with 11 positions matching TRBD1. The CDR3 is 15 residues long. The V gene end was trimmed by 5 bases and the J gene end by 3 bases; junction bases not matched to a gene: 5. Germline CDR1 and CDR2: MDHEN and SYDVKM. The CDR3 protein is CASSGQGAKDTEAFF. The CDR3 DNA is TGTGCCAGCAGTGGACAGGGGGCTAAAGACACTGAAGCTTTCTTT.

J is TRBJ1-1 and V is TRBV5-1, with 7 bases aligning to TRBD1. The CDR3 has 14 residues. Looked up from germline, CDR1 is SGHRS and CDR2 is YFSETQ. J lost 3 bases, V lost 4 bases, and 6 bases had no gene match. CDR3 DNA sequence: TGCGCCAGCAGCCTGGACAGGCCATACACTGAAGCTTTCTTT. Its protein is CASSLDRPYTEAFF.

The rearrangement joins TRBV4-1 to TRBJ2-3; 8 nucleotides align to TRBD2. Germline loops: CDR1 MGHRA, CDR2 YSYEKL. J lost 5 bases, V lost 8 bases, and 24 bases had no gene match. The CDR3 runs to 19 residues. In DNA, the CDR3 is TGCGCCAGCCTTACCAATCTCTCAGGGACTAGTCATAAGAAAGATACGCAGTATTTT. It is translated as CASLTNLSGTSHKKDTQYF.

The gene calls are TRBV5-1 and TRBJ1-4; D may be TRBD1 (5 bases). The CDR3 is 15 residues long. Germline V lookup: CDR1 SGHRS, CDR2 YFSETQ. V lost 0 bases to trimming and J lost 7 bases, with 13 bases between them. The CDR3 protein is CASSLAQGLGEKLFF. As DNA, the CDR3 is TGCGCCAGCAGCTTGGCCCAGGGCCTTGGTGAAAAACTGTTTTTT.

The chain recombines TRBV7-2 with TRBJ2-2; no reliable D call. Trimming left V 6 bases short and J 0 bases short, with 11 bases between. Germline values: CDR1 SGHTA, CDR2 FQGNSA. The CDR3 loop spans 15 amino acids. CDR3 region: CASRGRRANTGELFF. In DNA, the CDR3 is TGTGCCAGCAGAGGGCGCCGCGCGAACACCGGGGAGCTGTTTTTT.

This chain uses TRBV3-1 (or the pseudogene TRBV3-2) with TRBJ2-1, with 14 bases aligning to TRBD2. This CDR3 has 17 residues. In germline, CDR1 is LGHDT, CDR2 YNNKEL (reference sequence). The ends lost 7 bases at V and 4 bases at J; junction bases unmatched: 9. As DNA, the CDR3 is TGTGCCAGCAACCCCAGGACTAGCGGGGGGTATTACAATGAGCAGTTCTTC. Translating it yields CASNPRTSGGYYNEQFF.

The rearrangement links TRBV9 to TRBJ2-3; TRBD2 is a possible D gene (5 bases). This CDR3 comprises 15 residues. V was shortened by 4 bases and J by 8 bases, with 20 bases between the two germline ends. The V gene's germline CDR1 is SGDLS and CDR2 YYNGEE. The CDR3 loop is CASSSSPVREGTQYF. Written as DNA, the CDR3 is TGTGCCAGCAGCTCAAGCCCCGTGAGGGAAGGTACGCAGTATTTT.

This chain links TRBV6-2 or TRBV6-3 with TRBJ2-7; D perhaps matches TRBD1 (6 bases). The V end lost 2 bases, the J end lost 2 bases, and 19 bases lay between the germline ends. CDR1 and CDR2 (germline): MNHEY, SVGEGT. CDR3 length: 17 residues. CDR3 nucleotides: TGTGCCAGCAGTTACGGCCCCCTCGGGACATTCACCTACGAGCAGTACTTC. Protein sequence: CASSYGPLGTFTYEQYF.

CDR3 nucleotides: TGTGCCAGCAGCCAAGATCAGAGGGCAGGGGGGACCCAGTACTTC. The encoded protein is CASSQDQRAGGTQYF. The V call is TRBV3-1 (or the pseudogene TRBV3-2), the J call TRBJ2-5, with 7 nucleotides matching TRBD1. V trimming: 0 bases; J trimming: 7 bases; junction bases outside the gene matches: 8. This CDR3 is built from 15 residues. Germline lookup yields CDR1 LGHDT and CDR2 YNNKEL (reference sequence).

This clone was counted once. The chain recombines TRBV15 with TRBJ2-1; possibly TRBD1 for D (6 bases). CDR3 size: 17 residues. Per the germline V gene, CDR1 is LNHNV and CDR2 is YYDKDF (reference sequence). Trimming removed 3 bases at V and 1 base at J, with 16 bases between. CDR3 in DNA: TGTGCCACCAGCAGGCCGGGACAAACGGAATCCTACAATGAGCAGTTCTTC. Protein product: CATSRPGQTESYNEQFF.

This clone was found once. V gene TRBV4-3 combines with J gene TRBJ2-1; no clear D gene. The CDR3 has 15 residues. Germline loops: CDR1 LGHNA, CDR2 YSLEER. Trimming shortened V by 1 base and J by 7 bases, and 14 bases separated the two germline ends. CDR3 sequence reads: CASSQGFGRMNEQFF. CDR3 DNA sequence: TGCGCCAGCAGCCAAGGTTTCGGCAGGATGAATGAGCAGTTCTTC.